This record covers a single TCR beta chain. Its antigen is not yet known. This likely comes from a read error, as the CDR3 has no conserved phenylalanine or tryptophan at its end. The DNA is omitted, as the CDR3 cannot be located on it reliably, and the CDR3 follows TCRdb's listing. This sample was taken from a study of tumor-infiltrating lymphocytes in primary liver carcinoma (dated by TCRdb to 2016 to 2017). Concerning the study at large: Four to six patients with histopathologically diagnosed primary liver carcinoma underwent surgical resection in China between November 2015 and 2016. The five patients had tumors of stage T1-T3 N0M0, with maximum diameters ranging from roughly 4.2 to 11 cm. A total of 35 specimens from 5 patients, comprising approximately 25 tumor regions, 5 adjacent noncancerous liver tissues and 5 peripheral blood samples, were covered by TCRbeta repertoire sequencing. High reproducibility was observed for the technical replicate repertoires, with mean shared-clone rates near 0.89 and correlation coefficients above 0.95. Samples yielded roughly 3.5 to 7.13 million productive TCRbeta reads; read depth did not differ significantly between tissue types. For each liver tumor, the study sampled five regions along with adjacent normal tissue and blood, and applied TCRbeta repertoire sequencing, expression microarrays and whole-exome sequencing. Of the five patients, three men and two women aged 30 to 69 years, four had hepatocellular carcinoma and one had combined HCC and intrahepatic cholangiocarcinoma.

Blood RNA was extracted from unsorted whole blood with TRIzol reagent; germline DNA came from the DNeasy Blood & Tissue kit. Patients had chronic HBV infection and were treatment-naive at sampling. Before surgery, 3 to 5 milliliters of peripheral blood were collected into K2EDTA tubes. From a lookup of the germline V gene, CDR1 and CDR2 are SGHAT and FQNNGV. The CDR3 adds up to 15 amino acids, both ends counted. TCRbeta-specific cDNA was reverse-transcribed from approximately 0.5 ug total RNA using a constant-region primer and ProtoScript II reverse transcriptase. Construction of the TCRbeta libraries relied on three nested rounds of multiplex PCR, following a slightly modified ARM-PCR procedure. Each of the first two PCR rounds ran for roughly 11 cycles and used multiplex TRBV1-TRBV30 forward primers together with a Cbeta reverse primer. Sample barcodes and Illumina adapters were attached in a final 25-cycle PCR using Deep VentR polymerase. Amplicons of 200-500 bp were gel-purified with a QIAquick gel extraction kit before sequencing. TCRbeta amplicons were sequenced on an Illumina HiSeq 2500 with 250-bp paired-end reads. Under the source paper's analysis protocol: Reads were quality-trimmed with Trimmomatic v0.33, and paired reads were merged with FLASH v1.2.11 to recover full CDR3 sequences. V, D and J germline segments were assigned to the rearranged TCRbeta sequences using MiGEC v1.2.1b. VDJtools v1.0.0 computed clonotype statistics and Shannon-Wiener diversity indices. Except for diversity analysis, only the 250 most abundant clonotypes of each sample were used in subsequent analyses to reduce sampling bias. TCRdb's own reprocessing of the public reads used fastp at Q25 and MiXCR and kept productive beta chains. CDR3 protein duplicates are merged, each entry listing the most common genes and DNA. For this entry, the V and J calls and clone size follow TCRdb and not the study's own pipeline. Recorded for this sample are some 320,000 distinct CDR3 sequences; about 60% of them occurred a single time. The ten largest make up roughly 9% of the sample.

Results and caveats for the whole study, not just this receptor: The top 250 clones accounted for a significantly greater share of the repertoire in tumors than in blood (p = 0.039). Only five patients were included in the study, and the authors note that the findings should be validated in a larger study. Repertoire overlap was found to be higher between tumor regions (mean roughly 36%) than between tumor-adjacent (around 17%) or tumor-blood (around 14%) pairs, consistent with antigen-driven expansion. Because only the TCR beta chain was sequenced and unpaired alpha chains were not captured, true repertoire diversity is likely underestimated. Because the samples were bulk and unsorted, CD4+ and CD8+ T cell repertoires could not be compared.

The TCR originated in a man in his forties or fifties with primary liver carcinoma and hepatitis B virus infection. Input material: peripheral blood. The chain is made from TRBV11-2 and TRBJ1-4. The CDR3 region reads CASSLGTAVNEKLFY.